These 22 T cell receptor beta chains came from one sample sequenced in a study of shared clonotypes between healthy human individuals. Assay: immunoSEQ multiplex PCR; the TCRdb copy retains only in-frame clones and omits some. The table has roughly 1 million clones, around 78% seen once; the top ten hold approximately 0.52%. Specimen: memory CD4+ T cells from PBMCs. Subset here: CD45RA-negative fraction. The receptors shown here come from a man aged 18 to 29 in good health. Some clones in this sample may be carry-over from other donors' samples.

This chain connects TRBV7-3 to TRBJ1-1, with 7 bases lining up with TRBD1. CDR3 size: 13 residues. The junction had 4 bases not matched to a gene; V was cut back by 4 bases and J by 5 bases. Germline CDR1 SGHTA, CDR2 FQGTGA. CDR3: CASSYTGETEAFF. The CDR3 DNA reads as TGTGCCAGCAGCTACACAGGGGAAACTGAAGCTTTCTTT.

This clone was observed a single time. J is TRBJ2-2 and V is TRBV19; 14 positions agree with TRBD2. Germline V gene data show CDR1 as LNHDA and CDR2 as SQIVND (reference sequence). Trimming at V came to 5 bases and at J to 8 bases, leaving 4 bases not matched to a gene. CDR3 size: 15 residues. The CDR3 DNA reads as TGTGCCAGTAGTTCGGGACTAGCGGGAGTTGGGGAGCTGTTTTTT. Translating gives CASSSGLAGVGELFF.

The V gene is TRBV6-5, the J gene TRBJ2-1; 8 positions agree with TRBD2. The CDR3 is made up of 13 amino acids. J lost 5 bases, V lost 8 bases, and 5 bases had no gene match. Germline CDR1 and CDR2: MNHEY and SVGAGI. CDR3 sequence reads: CASAGLADNEQFF. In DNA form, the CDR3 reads TGTGCCAGCGCAGGACTAGCAGACAATGAGCAGTTCTTC.

The CDR3 sequence is CASSPTGTGNQPQHF. The CDR3 DNA is TGTGCCAGTAGCCCAACCGGGACAGGGAATCAGCCCCAGCATTTT. This chain connects TRBV19 to TRBJ1-5; 9 positions match TRBD1. The V segment lost 6 bases and the J segment 4 bases; nucleotides outside the gene matches: 7. This CDR3 comprises 15 residues. Germline loops: CDR1 LNHDA, CDR2 SQIVND (reference sequence).

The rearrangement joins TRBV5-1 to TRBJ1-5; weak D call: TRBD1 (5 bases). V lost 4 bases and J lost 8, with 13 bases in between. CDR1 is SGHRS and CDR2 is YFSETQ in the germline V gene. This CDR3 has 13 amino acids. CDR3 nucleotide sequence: TGCGCCAGCAGCGCAGGTCCGGGGGAGCCCCAGCATTTT. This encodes CASSAGPGEPQHF.

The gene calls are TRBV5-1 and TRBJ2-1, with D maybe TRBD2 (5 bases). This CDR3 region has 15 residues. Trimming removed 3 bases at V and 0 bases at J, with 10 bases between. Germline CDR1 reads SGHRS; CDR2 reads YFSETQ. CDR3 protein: CASSSSDSSYNEQFF. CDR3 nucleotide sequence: TGCGCCAGCAGCTCGTCGGACTCCTCCTACAATGAGCAGTTCTTC.

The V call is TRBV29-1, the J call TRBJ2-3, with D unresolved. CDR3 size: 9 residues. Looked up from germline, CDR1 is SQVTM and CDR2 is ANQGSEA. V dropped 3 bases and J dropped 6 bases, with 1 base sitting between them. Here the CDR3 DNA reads TGCAGCGTTGATGATACGCAGTATTTT. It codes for CSVDDTQYF.

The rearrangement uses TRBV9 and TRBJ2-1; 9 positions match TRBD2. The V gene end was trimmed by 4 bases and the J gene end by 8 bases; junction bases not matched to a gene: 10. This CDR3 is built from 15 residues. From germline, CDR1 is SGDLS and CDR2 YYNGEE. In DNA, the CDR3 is TGTGCCAGCAGCACCAGAGGCGGGAGGGTCGATGAGCAGTTCTTC. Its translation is CASSTRGGRVDEQFF.

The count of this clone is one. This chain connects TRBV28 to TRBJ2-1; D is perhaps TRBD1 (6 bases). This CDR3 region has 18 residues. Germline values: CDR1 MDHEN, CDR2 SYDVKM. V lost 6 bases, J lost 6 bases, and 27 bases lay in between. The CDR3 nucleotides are TGTGCCAGCAGGAGTTCCGATCCCAGGGGAAACCGATTCAATGAGCAGTTCTTC. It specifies CASRSSDPRGNRFNEQFF.

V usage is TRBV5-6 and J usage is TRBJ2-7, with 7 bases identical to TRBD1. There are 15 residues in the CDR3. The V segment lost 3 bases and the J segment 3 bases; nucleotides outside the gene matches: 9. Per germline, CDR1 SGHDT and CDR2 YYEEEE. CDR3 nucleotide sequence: TGTGCCAGCAGCTACACAGGGGTCGGGTTCTACGAGCAGTACTTC. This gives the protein CASSYTGVGFYEQYF.

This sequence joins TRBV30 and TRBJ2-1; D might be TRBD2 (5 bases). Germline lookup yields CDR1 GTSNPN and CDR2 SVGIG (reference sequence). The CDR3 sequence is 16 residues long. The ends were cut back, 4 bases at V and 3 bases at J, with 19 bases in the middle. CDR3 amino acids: CAWIPVSSGHYNEQFF. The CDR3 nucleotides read TGTGCCTGGATACCCGTTTCGAGCGGCCACTACAATGAGCAGTTCTTC.

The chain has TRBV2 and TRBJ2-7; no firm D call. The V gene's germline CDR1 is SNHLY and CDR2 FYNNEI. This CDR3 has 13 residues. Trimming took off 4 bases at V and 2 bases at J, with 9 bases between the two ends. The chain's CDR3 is CASSGNTPYEQYF. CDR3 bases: TGTGCCAGCAGTGGGAACACTCCCTACGAGCAGTACTTC.

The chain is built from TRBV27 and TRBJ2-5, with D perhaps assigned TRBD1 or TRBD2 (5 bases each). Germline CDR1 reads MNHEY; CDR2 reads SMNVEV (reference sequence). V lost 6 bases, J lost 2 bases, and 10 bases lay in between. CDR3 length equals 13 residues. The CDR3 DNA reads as TGTGCCAGCAGGGTGTGGGGGCAAGAGACCCAGTACTTC. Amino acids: CASRVWGQETQYF.

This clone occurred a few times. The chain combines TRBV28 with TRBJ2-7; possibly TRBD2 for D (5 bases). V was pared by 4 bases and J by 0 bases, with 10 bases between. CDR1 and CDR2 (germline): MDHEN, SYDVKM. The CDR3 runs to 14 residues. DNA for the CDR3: TGTGCCAGCAGTTCTCCGGGGTACTCCTACGAGCAGTACTTC. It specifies CASSSPGYSYEQYF.

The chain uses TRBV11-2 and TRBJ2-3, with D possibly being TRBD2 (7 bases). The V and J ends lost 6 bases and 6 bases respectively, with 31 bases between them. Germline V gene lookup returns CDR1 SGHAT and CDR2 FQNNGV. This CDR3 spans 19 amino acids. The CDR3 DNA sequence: TGTGCCAGCAGGAAGGGGGGGCGGCGGGAGTGGTTCTCGGGTGATACGCAGTATTTT. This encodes CASRKGGRREWFSGDTQYF.

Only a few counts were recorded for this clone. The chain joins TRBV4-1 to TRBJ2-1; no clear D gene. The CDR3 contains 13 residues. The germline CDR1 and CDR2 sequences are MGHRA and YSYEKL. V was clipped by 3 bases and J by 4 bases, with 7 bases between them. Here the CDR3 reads CASSQWIYNEQFF. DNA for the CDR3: TGCGCCAGCAGCCAGTGGATTTACAATGAGCAGTTCTTC.

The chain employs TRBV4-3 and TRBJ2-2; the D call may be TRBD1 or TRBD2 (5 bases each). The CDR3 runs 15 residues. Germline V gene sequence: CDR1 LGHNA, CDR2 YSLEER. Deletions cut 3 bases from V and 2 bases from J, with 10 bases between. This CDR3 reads CASSQGTGNTGELFF. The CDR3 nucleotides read TGCGCCAGCAGCCAGGGGACGGGCAACACCGGGGAGCTGTTTTTT.

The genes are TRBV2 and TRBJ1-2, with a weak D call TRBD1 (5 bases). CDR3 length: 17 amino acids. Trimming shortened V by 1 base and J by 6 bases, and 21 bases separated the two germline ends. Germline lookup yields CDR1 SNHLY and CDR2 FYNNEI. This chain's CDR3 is CASSEGRVGFFSHGYTF. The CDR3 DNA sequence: TGTGCCAGCAGTGAAGGCAGGGTCGGGTTTTTTTCCCATGGCTACACCTTC.

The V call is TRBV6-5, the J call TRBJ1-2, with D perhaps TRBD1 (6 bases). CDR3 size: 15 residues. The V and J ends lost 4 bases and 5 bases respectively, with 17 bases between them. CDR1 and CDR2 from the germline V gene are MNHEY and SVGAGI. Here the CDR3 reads CASSSHRAPGYGYTF. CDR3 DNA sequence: TGTGCCAGCAGTTCCCACAGGGCCCCCGGGTATGGCTACACCTTC.

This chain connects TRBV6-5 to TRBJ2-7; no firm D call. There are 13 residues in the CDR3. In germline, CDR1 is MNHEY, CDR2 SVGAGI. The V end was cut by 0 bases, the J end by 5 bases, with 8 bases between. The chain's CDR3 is CASSYSPWNEQYF. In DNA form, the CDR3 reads TGTGCCAGCAGTTACTCGCCGTGGAACGAGCAGTACTTC.

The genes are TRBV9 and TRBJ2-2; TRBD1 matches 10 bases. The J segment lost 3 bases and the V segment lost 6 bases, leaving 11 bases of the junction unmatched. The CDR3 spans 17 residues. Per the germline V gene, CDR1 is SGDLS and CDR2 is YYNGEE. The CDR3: CASKGTGDLEYTGELFF. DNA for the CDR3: TGTGCCAGCAAGGGGACAGGGGATCTCGAATACACCGGGGAGCTGTTTTTT.

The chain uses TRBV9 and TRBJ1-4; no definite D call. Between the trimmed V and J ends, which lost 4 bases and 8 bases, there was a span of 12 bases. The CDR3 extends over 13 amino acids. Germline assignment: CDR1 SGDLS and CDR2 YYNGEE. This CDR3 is CASSRRAQEKLFF. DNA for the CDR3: TGTGCCAGCAGCCGCCGCGCACAGGAAAAACTGTTTTTT.